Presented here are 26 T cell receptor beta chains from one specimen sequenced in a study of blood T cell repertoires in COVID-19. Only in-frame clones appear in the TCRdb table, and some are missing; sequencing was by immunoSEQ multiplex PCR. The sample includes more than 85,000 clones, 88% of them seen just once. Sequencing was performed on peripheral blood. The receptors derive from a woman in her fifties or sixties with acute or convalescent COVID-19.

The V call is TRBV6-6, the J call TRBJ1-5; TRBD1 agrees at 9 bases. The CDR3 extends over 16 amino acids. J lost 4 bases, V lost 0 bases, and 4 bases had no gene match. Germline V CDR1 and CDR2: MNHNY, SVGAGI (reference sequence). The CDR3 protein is CASSYSTGGLNQPQHF. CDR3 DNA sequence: TGTGCCAGCAGTTACTCGACAGGGGGTCTAAATCAGCCCCAGCATTTT.

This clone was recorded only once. CDR3 sequence: CASSEAGLAGGPTDTQYF. The CDR3 DNA follows: TGTGCCAGCAGTGAGGCAGGACTAGCGGGAGGGCCAACAGATACGCAGTATTTT. The chain employs TRBV2 and TRBJ2-3, with 15 positions matching TRBD2. CDR1 SNHLY and CDR2 FYNNEI come from the germline V gene. The CDR3 spans 18 residues. V gave up 3 bases and J gave up 3 bases; unmatched junction bases: 7.

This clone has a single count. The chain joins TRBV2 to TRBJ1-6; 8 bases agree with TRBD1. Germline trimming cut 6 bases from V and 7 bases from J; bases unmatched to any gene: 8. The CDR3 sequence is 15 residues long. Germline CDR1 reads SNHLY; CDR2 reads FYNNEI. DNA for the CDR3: TGTGCCAGCAGGGAGGACAGGGCTAGAAATTCACCCCTCCACTTT. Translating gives CASREDRARNSPLHF.

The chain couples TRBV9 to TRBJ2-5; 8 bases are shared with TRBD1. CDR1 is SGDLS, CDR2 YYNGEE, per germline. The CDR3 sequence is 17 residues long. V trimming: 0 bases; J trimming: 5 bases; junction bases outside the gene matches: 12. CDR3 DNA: TGTGCCAGCAGCGTAGCTGAGGGCAGGGGGCGTGAGGAGACCCAGTACTTC. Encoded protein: CASSVAEGRGREETQYF.

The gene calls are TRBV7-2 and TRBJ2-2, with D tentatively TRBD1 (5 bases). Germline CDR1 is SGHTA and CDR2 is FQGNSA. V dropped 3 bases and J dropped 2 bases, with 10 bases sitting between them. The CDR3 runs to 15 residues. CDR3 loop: CASSFWGGNTGELFF. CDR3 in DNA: TGTGCCAGCAGCTTCTGGGGCGGAAACACCGGGGAGCTGTTTTTT. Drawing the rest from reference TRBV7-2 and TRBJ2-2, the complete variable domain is GAGVSQSPSNKVTEKGKDVELRCDPISGHTALYWYRQSLGQGLEFLIYFQGNSAPDKSGLPSDRFSAERTGGSVSTLTIQRTQQEDSAVYLCASSFWGGNTGELFFGEGSRLTVL.

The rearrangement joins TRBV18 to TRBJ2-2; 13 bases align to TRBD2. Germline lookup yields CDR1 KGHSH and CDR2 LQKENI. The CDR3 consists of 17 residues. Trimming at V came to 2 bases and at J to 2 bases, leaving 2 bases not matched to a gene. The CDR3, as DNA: TGTGCCAGCTCACCAACTAGCGGGAGGGGAAACACCGGGGAGCTGTTTTTT. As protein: CASSPTSGRGNTGELFF. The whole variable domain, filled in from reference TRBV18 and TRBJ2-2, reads NAGVMQNPRHLVRRRGQEARLRCSPMKGHSHVYWYRQLPEEGLKFMVYLQKENIIDESGMPKERFSAEFPKEGPSILRIQQVVRGDSAAYFCASSPTSGRGNTGELFFGEGSRLTVL.

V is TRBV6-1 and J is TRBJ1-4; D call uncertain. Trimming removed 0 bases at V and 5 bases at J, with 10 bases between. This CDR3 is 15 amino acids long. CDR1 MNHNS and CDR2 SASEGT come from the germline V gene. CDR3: CASSEANRKNEKLFF. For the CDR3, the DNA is TGTGCCAGCAGTGAAGCTAACAGAAAAAATGAAAAACTGTTTTTT.

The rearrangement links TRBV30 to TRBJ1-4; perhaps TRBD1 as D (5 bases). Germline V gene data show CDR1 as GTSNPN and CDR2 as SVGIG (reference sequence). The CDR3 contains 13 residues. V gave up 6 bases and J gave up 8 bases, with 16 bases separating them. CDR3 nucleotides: TGTGCCTGTACTTGGAGGGGCCCCGAAAAACTGTTTTTT. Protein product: CACTWRGPEKLFF.

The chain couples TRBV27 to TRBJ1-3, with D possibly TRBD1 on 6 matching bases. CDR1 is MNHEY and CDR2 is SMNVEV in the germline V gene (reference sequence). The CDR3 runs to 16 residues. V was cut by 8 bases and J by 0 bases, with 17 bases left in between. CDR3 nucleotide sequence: TGTGCCAGCGGCCCGTTGGGGGCCCGCTCTGGAAACACCATATATTTT. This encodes CASGPLGARSGNTIYF.

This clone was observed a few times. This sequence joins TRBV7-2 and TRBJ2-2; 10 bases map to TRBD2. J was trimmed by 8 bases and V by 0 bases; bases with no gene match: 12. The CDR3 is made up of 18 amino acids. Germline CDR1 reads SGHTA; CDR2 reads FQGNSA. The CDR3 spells CASSLAGPSGSPPGELFF. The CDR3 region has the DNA TGTGCCAGCAGCTTAGCAGGCCCTAGCGGGAGCCCCCCGGGGGAGCTGTTTTTT.

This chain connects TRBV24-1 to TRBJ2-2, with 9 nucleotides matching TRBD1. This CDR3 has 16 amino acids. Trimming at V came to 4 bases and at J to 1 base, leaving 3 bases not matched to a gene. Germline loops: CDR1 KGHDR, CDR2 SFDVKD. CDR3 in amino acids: CATSETGGLNTGELFF. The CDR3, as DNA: TGTGCCACCAGTGAGACAGGGGGGTTGAACACCGGGGAGCTGTTTTTT.

CDR3 sequence: CAWSGTPGSPLHF. CDR3 sequence (DNA): TGTGCCTGGTCCGGGACTCCTGGTTCACCCCTCCACTTT. The rearrangement uses TRBV30 and TRBJ1-6; D possibly corresponds to TRBD1 (5 bases). V dropped 5 bases and J dropped 9 bases, with 14 bases sitting between them. The CDR3 runs 13 residues. Per germline, CDR1 GTSNPN and CDR2 SVGIG (reference sequence).

For the CDR3, the DNA is TGCGCCAGCAGCTCTACGGGGGGCGGGAACACAGATACGCAGTATTTT. Its protein is CASSSTGGGNTDTQYF. This chain joins TRBV5-1 and TRBJ2-3; a weak D match, TRBD2 (7 bases). V was cut by 3 bases and J by 2 bases, with 16 bases left in between. This CDR3 spans 16 amino acids. Per germline, CDR1 SGHRS and CDR2 YFSETQ.

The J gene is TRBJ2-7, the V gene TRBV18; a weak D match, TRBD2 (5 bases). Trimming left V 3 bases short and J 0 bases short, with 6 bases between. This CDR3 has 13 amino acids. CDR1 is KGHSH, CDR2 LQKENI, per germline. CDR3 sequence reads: CASSPGDSYEQYF. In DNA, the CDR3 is TGTGCCAGCTCACCCGGGGACTCCTACGAGCAGTACTTC.

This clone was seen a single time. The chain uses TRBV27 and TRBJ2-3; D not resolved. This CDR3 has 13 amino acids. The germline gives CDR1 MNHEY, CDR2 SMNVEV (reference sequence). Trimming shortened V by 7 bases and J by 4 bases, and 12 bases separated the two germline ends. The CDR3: CASNRQEADTQYF. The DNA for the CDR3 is TGTGCCAGCAACCGACAAGAAGCAGATACGCAGTATTTT.

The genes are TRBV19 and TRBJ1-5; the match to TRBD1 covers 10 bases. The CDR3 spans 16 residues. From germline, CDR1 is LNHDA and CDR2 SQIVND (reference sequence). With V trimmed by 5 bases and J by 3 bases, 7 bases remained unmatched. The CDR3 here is CASSPADRGSNQPQHF. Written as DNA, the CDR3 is TGTGCCAGTAGTCCCGCGGACAGGGGGTCCAATCAGCCCCAGCATTTT.

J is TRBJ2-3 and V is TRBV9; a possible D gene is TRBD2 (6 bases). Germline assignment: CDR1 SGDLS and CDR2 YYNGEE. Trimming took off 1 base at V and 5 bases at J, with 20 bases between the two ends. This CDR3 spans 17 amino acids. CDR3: CASSVSTLAPIGDTQYF. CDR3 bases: TGTGCCAGCAGCGTATCCACGCTAGCGCCCATCGGAGATACGCAGTATTTT.

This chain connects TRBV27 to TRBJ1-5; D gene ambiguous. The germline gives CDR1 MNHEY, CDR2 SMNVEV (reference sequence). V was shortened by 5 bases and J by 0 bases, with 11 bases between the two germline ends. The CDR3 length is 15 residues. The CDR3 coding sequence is TGTGCCAGCAGTCTTAAACTGTATAGCAATCAGCCCCAGCATTTT. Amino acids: CASSLKLYSNQPQHF.

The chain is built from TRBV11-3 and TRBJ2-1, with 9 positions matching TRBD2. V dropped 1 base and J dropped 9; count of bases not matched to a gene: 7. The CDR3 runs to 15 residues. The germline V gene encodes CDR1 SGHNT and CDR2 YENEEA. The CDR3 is CASSLGGLAGREQFF. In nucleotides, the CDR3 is TGTGCCAGCAGCTTAGGCGGGCTAGCGGGACGTGAGCAGTTCTTC.

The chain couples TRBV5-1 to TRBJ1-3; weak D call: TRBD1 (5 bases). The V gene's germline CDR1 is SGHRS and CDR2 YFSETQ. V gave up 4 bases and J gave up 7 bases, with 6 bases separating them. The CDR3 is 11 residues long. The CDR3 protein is CASSRGNTIYF. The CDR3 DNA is TGCGCCAGCAGCCGGGGGAACACCATATATTTT.

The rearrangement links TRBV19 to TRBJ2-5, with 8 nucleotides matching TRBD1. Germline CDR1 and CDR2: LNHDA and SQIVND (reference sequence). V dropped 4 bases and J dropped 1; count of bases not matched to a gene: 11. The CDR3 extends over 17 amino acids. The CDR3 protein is CASSTRGSGTGQETQYF. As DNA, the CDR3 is TGTGCCAGTAGTACCCGGGGGTCCGGGACAGGCCAAGAGACCCAGTACTTC.

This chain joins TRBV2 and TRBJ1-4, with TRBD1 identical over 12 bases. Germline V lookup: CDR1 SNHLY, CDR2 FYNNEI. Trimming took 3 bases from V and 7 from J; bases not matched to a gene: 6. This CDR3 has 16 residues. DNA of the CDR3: TGTGCCAGCAGTGAGGGGACAGGGGGCATTGGTGAAAAACTGTTTTTT. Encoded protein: CASSEGTGGIGEKLFF.

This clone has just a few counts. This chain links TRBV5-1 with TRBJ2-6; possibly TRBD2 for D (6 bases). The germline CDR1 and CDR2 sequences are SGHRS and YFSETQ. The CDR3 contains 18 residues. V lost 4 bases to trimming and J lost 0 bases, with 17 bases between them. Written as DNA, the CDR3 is TGCGCCAGCAGCCTGACTGGGAGGCCGAGCTCTGGGGCCAACGTCCTGACTTTC. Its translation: CASSLTGRPSSGANVLTF.

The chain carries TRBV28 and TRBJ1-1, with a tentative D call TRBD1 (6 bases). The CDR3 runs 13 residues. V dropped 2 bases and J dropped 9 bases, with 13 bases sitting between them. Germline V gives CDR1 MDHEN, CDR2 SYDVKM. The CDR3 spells CASSLGGESKAFF. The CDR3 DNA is TGTGCCAGCAGTTTAGGGGGCGAGTCCAAAGCTTTCTTT.

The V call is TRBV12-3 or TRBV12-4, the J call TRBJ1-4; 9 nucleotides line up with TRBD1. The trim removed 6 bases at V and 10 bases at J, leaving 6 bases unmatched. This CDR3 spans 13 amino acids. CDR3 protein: CASSRDRVRKLFF. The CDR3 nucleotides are TGTGCCAGCAGCCGGGACAGGGTGAGAAAACTGTTTTTT.

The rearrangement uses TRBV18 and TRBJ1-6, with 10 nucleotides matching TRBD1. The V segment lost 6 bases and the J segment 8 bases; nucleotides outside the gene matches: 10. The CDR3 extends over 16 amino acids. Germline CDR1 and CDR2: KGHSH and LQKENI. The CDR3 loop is CASSRSDGTGDSPLHF. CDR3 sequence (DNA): TGTGCCAGCTCGCGCTCCGACGGGACAGGGGATTCACCCCTCCACTTT.